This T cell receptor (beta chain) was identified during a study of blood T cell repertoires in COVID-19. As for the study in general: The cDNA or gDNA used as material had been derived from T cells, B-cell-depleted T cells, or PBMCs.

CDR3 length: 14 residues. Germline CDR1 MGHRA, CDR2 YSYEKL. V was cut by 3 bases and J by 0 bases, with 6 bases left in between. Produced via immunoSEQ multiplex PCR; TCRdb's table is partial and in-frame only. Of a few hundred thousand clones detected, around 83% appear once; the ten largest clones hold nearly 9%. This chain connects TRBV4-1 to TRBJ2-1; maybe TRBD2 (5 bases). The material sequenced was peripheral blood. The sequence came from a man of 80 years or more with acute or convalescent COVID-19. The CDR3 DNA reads TGCGCCAGCAGCCAGGGGAGCTCCTACAATGAGCAGTTCTTC. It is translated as CASSQGSSYNEQFF.